These 17 T cell receptor beta chains share one sample of origin, sequenced in a study of blood T cells in healthy people across ages (dated by TCRdb to between 2014 and 2017). Receptor libraries were prepared by 5' RACE. TCRdb lists the instrument as Illumina HiSeq 2500. A second roughly 7 to 12 cycle PCR used a sample-barcoded 5' primer and a J-beta primer mix. TCRdb reprocessed the public reads (quality trimming at Q25 with fastp, clone calling with MiXCR) and kept in-frame beta chains. Under each unique CDR3 protein, matching rows form one entry showing the most common genes and DNA. In all, the sample holds roughly 800,000 distinct CDR3 sequences, and roughly 25% of those were seen once. The ten largest clones represent about 2.9% of the sample. This same sample was also taken into another study, of T cells of mothers and their children.

The sequencing input was blood. The origin of the receptors is a boy aged 5-17 years in good health.

This clonotype was counted only a few times. The chain has TRBV12-3 or TRBV12-4 and TRBJ1-1; TRBD1 might be the D (5 bases). V shed 5 bases and J shed 1 base, with 14 bases lying between them. The CDR3 is 15 amino acids. In nucleotides, the CDR3 is TGTGCCAGCAGTCCGTCAGGGAAGCGGAACACTGAAGCTTTCTTT. It specifies CASSPSGKRNTEAFF.

V is TRBV15 and J is TRBJ2-5, with D perhaps assigned TRBD1 or TRBD2 (5 bases each). V lost 6 bases and J lost 1, with 12 bases in between. The germline gives CDR1 LNHNV, CDR2 YYDKDF (reference sequence). The CDR3 runs 14 residues. CDR3 in DNA: TGTGCCACCAGTCGAGGGGCGAGCCAAGAGACCCAGTACTTC. This translates into CATSRGASQETQYF.

This clonotype was counted only a few times. The chain joins TRBV10-2 to TRBJ2-5; possibly TRBD1 for D (5 bases). TRBJ2-7 explains the end of the DNA better; the J call may be wrong. The germline V gene encodes CDR1 WSHSY and CDR2 SAAADI. The CDR3 totals 16 residues. The CDR3, as DNA: TGCGCCAGCAGTGAGTCCAGATGGAGACAGCCCTACGAGCAGTACTTC. It translates to CASSESRWRQPYEQYF.

V and J are TRBV20-1 and TRBJ1-3, with D maybe TRBD1 (6 bases). V was clipped by 0 bases and J by 4 bases, with 19 bases between them. The germline CDR1 and CDR2 sequences are DFQATT and SNEGSKA (reference sequence). The CDR3 consists of 17 residues. CDR3 DNA: TGCAGTGCTAGAGATCCGCAGGGGCCACCTTCGGGAAACACCATATATTTT. Its protein is CSARDPQGPPSGNTIYF.

This clonotype was found a few times. The chain recombines TRBV6-5 with TRBJ1-1; 9 bases are a match to TRBD1. Germline assignment: CDR1 MNHEY and CDR2 SVGAGI. This CDR3 comprises 15 residues. The V and J ends lost 5 bases and 4 bases, in that order; junction bases with no gene match: 8. For the CDR3, the DNA is TGTGCCAGCAGTACCCGACAGGGGGGAAGCACTGAAGCTTTCTTT. Translation: CASSTRQGGSTEAFF.

The CDR3 nucleotides read TGTGCCAGCACCCAAACAGCCTTCTCTGGGGCCAACGTCCTGACTTTC. This encodes CASTQTAFSGANVLTF. The rearrangement joins TRBV12-3 or TRBV12-4 to TRBJ2-6; D not resolved. The CDR3 runs 16 residues. V lost 7 bases to trimming and J lost 0 bases, with 13 bases between them.

Only a few counts were recorded for this clonotype. The V and J genes are TRBV7-2 and TRBJ2-3, with D hard to call. The V gene lost 5 bases and the J gene lost 4 bases, with 13 bases spanning the gap. This CDR3 spans 14 amino acids. CDR1 SGHTA and CDR2 FQGNSA come from the germline V gene. The CDR3 here is CASSLLSLADTQYF. For the CDR3, the DNA is TGTGCCAGCAGCCTCCTAAGTCTGGCAGATACGCAGTATTTT. The full variable domain, rest sourced from reference TRBV7-2 and TRBJ2-3, is GAGVSQSPSNKVTEKGKDVELRCDPISGHTALYWYRQSLGQGLEFLIYFQGNSAPDKSGLPSDRFSAERTGGSVSTLTIQRTQQEDSAVYLCASSLLSLADTQYFGPGTRLTVL.

The chain uses TRBV10-3 and TRBJ2-3; D remains unclear. Per germline, CDR1 ENHRY and CDR2 SYGVKD. V lost 11 bases to trimming and J lost 0 bases, with 12 bases between them. This CDR3 is 13 amino acids long. CDR3 residues: CAGSAASTDTQYF. The CDR3, as DNA: TGTGCCGGGTCGGCAGCTAGCACAGATACGCAGTATTTT.

This clonotype was picked up a small number of times. This chain links TRBV7-8 with TRBJ2-3; 9 nucleotides line up with TRBD2. V shed 2 bases, J shed 5 bases, and the junction held 2 bases outside the gene matches. This CDR3 spans 14 amino acids. The germline V gene has CDR1 SGHVS and CDR2 FQNEAQ. The CDR3 is CASSLRRGGDTQYF. CDR3 nucleotide sequence: TGTGCCAGCAGCTTACGGCGGGGGGGAGATACGCAGTATTTT.

This sequence joins TRBV19 and TRBJ1-2, with TRBD1 matching over 11 bases. Germline assignment: CDR1 LNHDA and CDR2 SQIVND (reference sequence). The CDR3 totals 14 residues. V lost 7 bases and J lost 4; bases outside the gene matches: 5. As DNA, the CDR3 is TGTGCCAGTAATCAGGGACAGGGGGGCTATGGCTACACCTTC. It codes for CASNQGQGGYGYTF. Together with reference TRBV19 and TRBJ1-2, the CDR3 gives the full variable domain: DGGITQSPKYLFRKEGQNVTLSCEQNLNHDAMYWYRQDPGQGLRLIYYSQIVNDFQKGDIAEGYSVSREKKESFPLTVTSAQKNPTAFYLCASNQGQGGYGYTFGSGTRLTVV.

This clonotype showed up just a few times. This chain links TRBV7-9 with TRBJ1-5; D call uncertain. V was shortened by 5 bases and J by 9 bases, with 11 bases between the two germline ends. The CDR3 has 12 amino acids. Germline V gene lookup returns CDR1 SEHNR and CDR2 FQNEAQ (reference sequence). CDR3 region: CASSQMAWPQHF. The CDR3 nucleotides read TGTGCCAGCAGCCAAATGGCGTGGCCCCAGCATTTT.

V usage is TRBV11-1 and J usage is TRBJ2-3; D is unclear. The CDR3 spans 12 residues. Germline CDR1 reads SGHAT; CDR2 reads FQDESV (reference sequence). Trimming removed 5 bases from V and 9 bases from J, with 12 bases in between. DNA for the CDR3: TGTGCCAGCAGCCAGGTTGATGGAACGCAGTATTTT. This gives the protein CASSQVDGTQYF.

The gene calls are TRBV12-3 or TRBV12-4 and TRBJ2-2; TRBD1 might be the D (5 bases). The CDR3 loop spans 13 amino acids. V was cut by 5 bases and J by 6 bases, with 10 bases left in between. The CDR3 DNA is TGTGCCAGCAGTCCCGGACACGCCGGGGAGCTGTTTTTT. It yields the protein CASSPGHAGELFF.

The V and J genes are TRBV2 and TRBJ1-4, with TRBD1 matching 8 bases. Germline CDR1 reads SNHLY; CDR2 reads FYNNEI. The CDR3 covers 14 residues. V shed 5 bases, J shed 7 bases, and the junction held 6 bases outside the gene matches. The CDR3 DNA follows: TGTGCCAGCAGTCAACAGGGGGGTAGTGAAAAACTGTTTTTT. Translated, it gives CASSQQGGSEKLFF.

A few counts support this clonotype. The chain links TRBV28 to TRBJ2-1, with D possibly being TRBD1 or TRBD2 (5 bases each). The CDR3 has 15 amino acids. V lost 7 bases and J lost 8, with 21 bases in between. Germline V CDR1 and CDR2: MDHEN, SYDVKM. CDR3 coding DNA: TGTGCCAGCAAAGATTCGAACGGGGTCAGGGATGAGCAGTTCTTC. This gives the protein CASKDSNGVRDEQFF.

DNA for the CDR3: TGTGCCAGCAGCCTACATCAGGGCCCCTACGAGCAGTACTTC. Its protein is CASSLHQGPYEQYF. V usage is TRBV7-9 and J usage is TRBJ2-7, with D perhaps matching TRBD1 (5 bases). Trimming pared 5 bases from V and 2 bases from J, leaving 13 bases between. There are 14 residues in the CDR3. From germline, CDR1 is SEHNR and CDR2 FQNEAQ (reference sequence).

This clonotype was seen more than once but under ten times. This chain links TRBV20-1 with TRBJ1-2, with 9 bases matching TRBD1. The CDR3 spans 11 residues. Trimming removed 5 bases from V and 7 bases from J; junction bases left unmatched: 2. Germline V lookup: CDR1 DFQATT, CDR2 SNEGSKA (reference sequence). CDR3 amino acids: CSARTGAGYTF. In DNA, the CDR3 is TGCAGTGCTCGGACAGGGGCTGGCTACACCTTC.